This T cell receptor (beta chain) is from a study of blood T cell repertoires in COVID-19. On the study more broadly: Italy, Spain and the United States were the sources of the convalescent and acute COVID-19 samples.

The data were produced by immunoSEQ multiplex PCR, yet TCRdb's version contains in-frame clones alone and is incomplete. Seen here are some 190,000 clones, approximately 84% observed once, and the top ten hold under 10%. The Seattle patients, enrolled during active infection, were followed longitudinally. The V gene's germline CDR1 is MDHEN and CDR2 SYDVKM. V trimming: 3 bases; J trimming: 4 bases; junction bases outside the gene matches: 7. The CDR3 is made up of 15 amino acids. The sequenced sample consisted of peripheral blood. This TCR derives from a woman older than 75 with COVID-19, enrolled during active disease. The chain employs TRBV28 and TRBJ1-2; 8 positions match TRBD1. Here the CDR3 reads CASSLPGQDLYGYTF. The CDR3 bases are TGTGCCAGCAGTTTGCCGGGACAGGACCTCTATGGCTACACCTTC.